One and the same sample provided the 13 T cell receptor beta chains below, sequenced in a study of response to subunit inactivated influenza vaccine. TCRdb passed the RT-PCR reads through MiXCR, listing each CDR3 protein once. The sample lists hundreds of thousands of distinct CDR3 sequences, around 15% occurring once. Sequencing used PBMCs from blood, obtained roughly 2 weeks before vaccination. These receptors came from a man aged 45 to 65 who received an inactivated influenza vaccine.

This clonotype was detected only a few times. The chain has TRBV4-2 and TRBJ2-1; D is possibly TRBD1 (6 bases). CDR3 length equals 15 residues. Germline lookup yields CDR1 LGHNA and CDR2 YNFKEQ. Trimming removed 0 bases at V and 7 bases at J, with 13 bases between. CDR3 bases: TGTGCCAGCAGCCAAGATAGTAAGGACAGAAATGAGCAGTTCTTC. Translation: CASSQDSKDRNEQFF.

Only a few counts were recorded for this clonotype. This sequence joins TRBV6-5 and TRBJ2-1, with a tentative D call TRBD2 (6 bases). CDR3 length: 14 amino acids. V was shortened by 3 bases and J by 4 bases, with 10 bases between the two germline ends. CDR1 and CDR2 (germline): MNHEY, SVGAGI. The CDR3 nucleotides read TGTGCCAGCAGTTATGTTAGCGGTTACAATGAGCAGTTCTTC. It is translated as CASSYVSGYNEQFF.

This clonotype was found many times. The V gene is TRBV10-3, the J gene TRBJ2-5; TRBD2 agrees at 13 bases. Trimming removed 11 bases from V and 0 bases from J; junction bases left unmatched: 12. The CDR3 runs to 17 residues. CDR1 is ENHRY, CDR2 SYGVKD, per germline. The CDR3 loop is CASRPELAGGHQETQYF. CDR3 nucleotide sequence: TGTGCCTCCCGACCCGAACTAGCGGGGGGGCACCAAGAGACCCAGTACTTC.

Only a few counts were recorded for this clonotype. The gene calls are TRBV29-1 and TRBJ2-1; tentatively, D is TRBD2 (5 bases). The CDR3 is made up of 14 amino acids. Germline values: CDR1 SQVTM, CDR2 ANQGSEA. V gave up 7 bases and J gave up 1 base, with 14 bases separating them. The CDR3 spells CSAGTRLSYNEQFF. In nucleotides, the CDR3 is TGCAGCGCTGGAACTAGGCTTTCCTACAATGAGCAGTTCTTC.

Remarks on this clonotype: The junction does not match germline at one end; this may be a read error. This chain connects TRBV30 to TRBJ2-3; D might be TRBD1 (5 bases). CDR3 length equals 13 residues. Germline V lookup: CDR1 GTSNPN, CDR2 SVGIG (reference sequence). CDR3 in DNA: TGTGCCGGTGTAAACAGGAACACAGCTACGCAGTATTTT. It codes for CAGVNRNTATQYF.

This clonotype was counted ten times or more. Mismatch with germline at one junction end may stem from a read error. This rearrangement joins TRBV5-1 to TRBJ2-2; the D call may be TRBD1 or TRBD2 (6 bases each). CDR3 length: 14 residues. Germline V gives CDR1 SGHRS, CDR2 YFSETQ. The CDR3 nucleotides are TGTGCCAGCAGGAGGGGACAGAACACCGGGGAGCTGTTTTTT. Translated, it gives CASRRGQNTGELFF.

This clonotype was observed a handful of times. This chain joins TRBV6-2 or TRBV6-3 and TRBJ2-2, with unresolved D. CDR3 length: 14 residues. Germline V gene data show CDR1 as MNHEY and CDR2 as SVGEGT. With 6 bases removed from V and 0 bases from J, the gap between germline ends came to 8 bases. The CDR3 here is CASSPFANTGELFF. The CDR3 DNA reads as TGTGCCAGCAGCCCTTTCGCGAACACCGGGGAGCTGTTTTTT.

This clonotype has a handful of counts. The chain carries TRBV6-2 or TRBV6-3 and TRBJ2-2; possibly TRBD2 for D (5 bases). The CDR3 is made up of 12 amino acids. Per germline, CDR1 MNHEY and CDR2 SVGEGT. Trimming removed 4 bases from V and 7 bases from J, with 7 bases in between. CDR3 coding DNA: TGTGCCAGCAGTTTCAGCGGCGGGGAGCTGTTTTTT. The encoded protein is CASSFSGGELFF.

This clonotype showed up just a few times. The rearrangement joins TRBV27 to TRBJ2-7, with D possibly matching TRBD2 (6 bases). Germline assignment: CDR1 MNHEY and CDR2 SMNVEV (reference sequence). The V end was cut by 5 bases, the J end by 5 bases, with 16 bases between. The CDR3 is 14 residues long. Here the CDR3 DNA reads TGTGCCAGCAGTCCAATGGGGACTGCCCACGAGCAGTACTTC. This encodes CASSPMGTAHEQYF.

This clonotype was seen a handful of times. The chain joins TRBV6-1 to TRBJ2-2; TRBD1 agrees at 7 bases. From germline, CDR1 is MNHNS and CDR2 SASEGT. After removal of 6 bases from V and 1 base from J, the junction contained 11 bases not matched to a gene. CDR3 length equals 17 residues. The DNA of the CDR3 is TGTGCCAGCAGGGATCCCTCAGGGGGTGTGAACACCGGGGAGCTGTTTTTT. Protein product: CASRDPSGGVNTGELFF.

This clonotype was detected only a few times. The chain uses TRBV12-5 and TRBJ2-1; D is possibly TRBD2 (7 bases). Germline-derived CDR1 and CDR2 are LGHNT and FRNRAP. The CDR3 runs 17 residues. Trimming took off 2 bases at V and 6 bases at J, with 20 bases between the two ends. CDR3 nucleotides: TGTGCTAGTGGTTTGCCTTTGGGGGCGGGAGTTCCCAATGAGCAGTTCTTC. It codes for CASGLPLGAGVPNEQFF.

This clonotype was seen many times. The V gene is TRBV30, the J gene TRBJ2-1, with D possibly matching TRBD2 (5 bases). This CDR3 is 14 amino acids long. Germline CDR1 reads GTSNPN; CDR2 reads SVGIG (reference sequence). The germline V and J ends were trimmed by 0 bases and 8 bases, with 14 bases remaining between them. The CDR3 bases are TGTGCCTGGAGTGTGCTTGGGCTAGCCGATGAGCAGTTCTTC. Protein product: CAWSVLGLADEQFF.

The count of this clonotype is one. A much bigger clone sits one base away, suggesting this may be a read error. The chain combines TRBV12-3 or TRBV12-4 with TRBJ2-1; 7 bases line up with TRBD1. The CDR3 totals 11 residues. The CDR3 region is CTSSSDRELFF. The CDR3 DNA reads TGTACCAGCAGTTCAGACAGGGAGTTGTTCTTC.